These 25 T cell receptor beta chains came from one sample sequenced in a study of blood T cells in healthy people across ages. For the second PCR, which ran for roughly 6 to 12 cycles, a sample-barcoded 5' primer and a J-beta primer mix were used. TCRdb reprocessed the 5' RACE reads with MiXCR, giving one entry per CDR3 protein. The repertoire holds about a million distinct CDR3 sequences, just over 50% seen once, with 20% to 25% in the top ten. Sequencing was carried out using blood. The receptors come from a woman aged 60-75 years in good health.

The chain couples TRBV28 to TRBJ1-6; D is perhaps TRBD1 (5 bases). The CDR3 is made up of 16 amino acids. The germline CDR1 and CDR2 sequences are MDHEN and SYDVKM. The V gene lost 3 bases and the J gene lost 5 bases, with 14 bases spanning the gap. CDR3 sequence reads: CASSLGEANNNSPLHF. The CDR3 DNA reads TGTGCCAGCAGTTTGGGGGAGGCCAATAATAATTCACCCCTCCACTTT.

This clonotype was counted only a few times. The rearrangement uses TRBV4-2 and TRBJ2-7; 9 bases align to TRBD1. Trimming at V came to 5 bases and at J to 3 bases, leaving 8 bases not matched to a gene. Germline V gene sequence: CDR1 LGHNA, CDR2 YNFKEQ. This CDR3 is built from 15 residues. The CDR3 DNA is TGTGCCAGCAGCGACCCGCTGGGACAGGGCTACGAGCAGTACTTC. Its protein is CASSDPLGQGYEQYF.

J is TRBJ2-3 and V is TRBV12-5, with 11 bases aligning to TRBD2. This CDR3 is 16 amino acids long. Losses at the gene ends were 5 bases for V and 3 bases for J; bases not matched to a gene: 7. Germline values: CDR1 LGHNT, CDR2 FRNRAP. The CDR3 DNA reads TGTGCTAGTGGTCGCATTACTAGCGGGAGTACAGATACGCAGTATTTT. This gives the protein CASGRITSGSTDTQYF.

The J gene is TRBJ2-5, the V gene TRBV10-1, with unresolved D. The CDR3 sequence is 13 residues long. Trimming left V 4 bases short and J 5 bases short, with 11 bases between. Germline V gives CDR1 WNHNN, CDR2 SYGVQD (reference sequence). CDR3 DNA sequence: TGCGCCAGCAGTGGGACCACCAGGGAGACCCAGTACTTC. Translation gives CASSGTTRETQYF.

This chain uses TRBV20-1 with TRBJ2-1; 10 positions match TRBD2. J gave up 4 bases and V 5 bases, and 8 bases lay outside the gene matches. The length of the CDR3 is 15 residues. CDR1 DFQATT and CDR2 SNEGSKA come from the germline V gene (reference sequence). The CDR3 DNA is TGCAGTGCTGGGGAACCTAGCGGGGGTTACAATGAGCAGTTCTTC. This encodes CSAGEPSGGYNEQFF.

The rearrangement uses TRBV29-1 and TRBJ2-1; possible D gene TRBD1, 5 bases. This CDR3 contains 12 residues. Germline V gene data show CDR1 as SQVTM and CDR2 as ANQGSEA. The V and J ends lost 4 bases and 2 bases respectively, with 6 bases between them. CDR3 protein: CSVGQTYNEQFF. The CDR3 DNA reads as TGCAGCGTTGGACAGACCTACAATGAGCAGTTCTTC.

This clonotype turned up a few times. A single base separates this from a much larger clone, so it may be a read error. The chain carries TRBV27 and TRBJ1-2; 7 positions agree with TRBD1. The J segment lost 0 bases and the V segment lost 2 bases, leaving 3 bases of the junction unmatched. The germline V gene encodes CDR1 MNHEY and CDR2 SMNVEV (reference sequence). CDR3 length equals 15 residues. The CDR3 DNA reads TGTGCCAGCAGTTTAAGAGGGACAGCTAACTATGGCTACACCTTC. It translates to CASSLRGTANYGYTF.

This clonotype was recorded only once. J is TRBJ2-7 and V is TRBV6-6; 9 positions agree with TRBD1. V was clipped by 6 bases and J by 3 bases; unmatched bases: 6. The germline CDR1 and CDR2 sequences are MNHNY and SVGAGI (reference sequence). This CDR3 comprises 14 residues. The CDR3 region has the DNA TGTGCCAGCAGGGGCCGGGACAGGGTCTACGAGCAGTACTTC. The encoded protein is CASRGRDRVYEQYF.

This rearrangement joins TRBV11-2 to TRBJ2-4; tentatively, D is TRBD2 (6 bases). The V gene lost 1 base and the J gene lost 6 bases, with 10 bases spanning the gap. The germline CDR1 and CDR2 sequences are SGHAT and FQNNGV. This CDR3 region has 14 residues. The DNA of the CDR3 is TGTGCCAGCAGCTTAGCGGGGCGGGGAAACATTCAGTACTTC. It is translated as CASSLAGRGNIQYF.

The CDR3 loop is CASSLEATGTEKLFF. The CDR3 DNA sequence: TGTGCCAGCAGCTTAGAAGCCACAGGGACTGAAAAACTGTTTTTT. The genes are TRBV7-9 and TRBJ1-4, with D perhaps TRBD1 (6 bases). Trimming stripped 1 base from V and 7 bases from J, with 13 bases between. Looked up from germline, CDR1 is SEHNR and CDR2 is FQNEAQ (reference sequence). The CDR3 is made up of 15 amino acids.

The rearrangement joins TRBV28 to TRBJ2-7; unclear D gene. The V end lost 7 bases, the J end lost 5 bases, and 18 bases lay between the germline ends. CDR3 length: 14 amino acids. Germline V gene sequence: CDR1 MDHEN, CDR2 SYDVKM. DNA for the CDR3: TGTGCCAGCACTGTACCCGACCAGTGGGACGAGCAGTACTTC. This gives the protein CASTVPDQWDEQYF.

This clonotype was detected a few times. V is TRBV5-6 and J is TRBJ2-5; perhaps TRBD2 as D (6 bases). This CDR3 has 15 residues. V was cut by 3 bases and J by 5 bases, with 17 bases left in between. Germline loops: CDR1 SGHDT, CDR2 YYEEEE. The CDR3 reads CASSWGSSGVETQYF. CDR3 bases: TGTGCCAGCAGCTGGGGGTCATCGGGAGTGGAGACCCAGTACTTC.

The chain employs TRBV2 and TRBJ2-7, with TRBD1 as a possible D gene (5 bases). The end of the DNA is better explained by TRBJ2-5, so the J call may be wrong. CDR1 is SNHLY, CDR2 FYNNEI, per germline. The CDR3 extends over 13 amino acids. The CDR3 sequence: CASSVAERGTQYF. As DNA, the CDR3 is TGTGCCAGCAGTGTGGCGGAAAGGGGGACCCAGTACTTC.

The rearrangement joins TRBV7-2 to TRBJ1-1; D is unclear. V was trimmed by 5 bases and J by 2 bases, leaving 12 bases between them. Germline lookup yields CDR1 SGHTA and CDR2 FQGNSA. The CDR3 has 14 residues. CDR3 loop: CASSRLAGNTEAFF. The CDR3 DNA is TGTGCCAGCAGCCGTTTGGCGGGAAACACTGAAGCTTTCTTT. Based on the CDR3 plus reference TRBV7-2 and TRBJ1-1, the full variable domain is GAGVSQSPSNKVTEKGKDVELRCDPISGHTALYWYRQSLGQGLEFLIYFQGNSAPDKSGLPSDRFSAERTGGSVSTLTIQRTQQEDSAVYLCASSRLAGNTEAFFGQGTRLTVV.

The chain recombines TRBV28 with TRBJ2-5, with 8 bases fitting TRBD1. J lost 5 bases, V lost 5 bases, and 13 bases had no gene match. CDR3 size: 16 residues. The germline gives CDR1 MDHEN, CDR2 SYDVKM. DNA of the CDR3: TGTGCCAGCAGTAATAACGACAGGGGAAAGGGGGAGACCCAGTACTTC. Amino acids: CASSNNDRGKGETQYF.

The chain recombines TRBV4-3 with TRBJ2-5; TRBD2 matches 13 bases. Germline trimming cut 1 base from V and 7 bases from J; bases unmatched to any gene: 12. Germline lookup yields CDR1 LGHNA and CDR2 YSLEER. The CDR3 sequence is 18 residues long. DNA of the CDR3: TGCGCCAGCAGCCAAGGGACTAGCGGGAGTTTAGGGCGAGGGACCCAGTACTTC. It yields the protein CASSQGTSGSLGRGTQYF.

The DNA for the CDR3 is TGTGCCAGCACCAAGGACAGGGGAAATTCACCCCTCCACTTT. Translated: CASTKDRGNSPLHF. This sequence joins TRBV12-3 or TRBV12-4 and TRBJ1-6, with 9 bases fitting TRBD1. This CDR3 comprises 14 residues. Trimming removed 7 bases from V and 7 bases from J; junction bases left unmatched: 5.

This rearrangement joins TRBV5-1 to TRBJ1-2; maybe TRBD1 (5 bases). This CDR3 has 14 amino acids. Germline assignment: CDR1 SGHRS and CDR2 YFSETQ. The V and J ends lost 0 bases and 4 bases respectively, with 10 bases between them. This CDR3 reads CASSLVSGPYGYTF. The CDR3 coding sequence is TGCGCCAGCAGCTTGGTGTCAGGGCCCTATGGCTACACCTTC.

The chain uses TRBV6-1 and TRBJ1-2; maybe TRBD1 (6 bases). V was trimmed by 9 bases and J by 4 bases, leaving 15 bases between them. The CDR3 extends over 13 amino acids. Germline loops: CDR1 MNHNS, CDR2 SASEGT. In DNA, the CDR3 is TGTGCCAGTAAGCGGGACACCCTCTATGGCTACACCTTC. This encodes CASKRDTLYGYTF.

The chain links TRBV28 to TRBJ2-7; TRBD1 agrees at 7 bases. Germline V gene lookup returns CDR1 MDHEN and CDR2 SYDVKM. The length of the CDR3 is 14 residues. V dropped 4 bases and J dropped 4; count of bases not matched to a gene: 7. This chain's CDR3 is CASSSRQGWYEQYF. CDR3 nucleotide sequence: TGTGCCAGCAGTTCTCGACAGGGCTGGTACGAGCAGTACTTC.

Worth noting for this clonotype: This may stem from a read error, because a much larger clone lies one nucleotide away. The genes are TRBV12-3 or TRBV12-4 and TRBJ2-3; TRBD1 matches 9 bases. The CDR3 has 15 amino acids. Losses at the gene ends were 6 bases for V and 4 bases for J; bases not matched to a gene: 8. CDR3 nucleotides: TGTGCCAGCAGAAGGACAGGGGCTACGGCAGATACGCAGTATTTT. This encodes CASRRTGATADTQYF.

The V gene is TRBV4-1, the J gene TRBJ1-2, with 8 bases identical to TRBD1. Losses at the gene ends were 3 bases for V and 4 bases for J; bases not matched to a gene: 13. The CDR3 spans 17 residues. The germline V gene encodes CDR1 MGHRA and CDR2 YSYEKL. CDR3 protein: CASSHALAGGSGYGYTF. The CDR3 DNA reads as TGCGCCAGCAGCCACGCACTGGCAGGGGGCTCGGGCTATGGCTACACCTTC.

V usage is TRBV10-3 and J usage is TRBJ2-7; 10 bases are shared with TRBD2. The CDR3 is 17 residues long. The V gene's germline CDR1 is ENHRY and CDR2 SYGVKD. J gave up 4 bases and V 4 bases, and 13 bases lay outside the gene matches. CDR3: CAISVLKSGRASYEQYF. The CDR3 DNA follows: TGTGCCATCAGTGTATTAAAAAGCGGGAGGGCCTCGTACGAGCAGTACTTC.

The chain recombines TRBV4-3 with TRBJ2-7; no clear D gene. This CDR3 has 14 residues. Germline-derived CDR1 and CDR2 are LGHNA and YSLEER. Trimming shortened V by 0 bases and J by 2 bases, and 8 bases separated the two germline ends. The CDR3 DNA follows: TGCGCCAGCAGCCAAGATCACGGCCCCTACGAGCAGTACTTC. As protein: CASSQDHGPYEQYF.

The genes are TRBV3-1 and TRBJ2-5; tentatively, D is TRBD2 (5 bases). Deletions cut 0 bases from V and 0 bases from J, with 11 bases between. The CDR3 is 16 amino acids. Germline V gene lookup returns CDR1 LGHDT and CDR2 YNNKEL (reference sequence). CDR3 loop: CASSQDPGGYQETQYF. Written as DNA, the CDR3 is TGTGCCAGCAGCCAAGATCCCGGCGGGTACCAAGAGACCCAGTACTTC.